Listed here are 18 T cell receptor beta chains from one sample, sequenced in a study of T-cell memory formation after mild COVID-19. TCRdb independently ran MiXCR on the 5' RACE reads; one entry per CDR3 protein. Of about 150,000 distinct CDR3 sequences in the sample, around a third were seen once. Sequenced sample: PBMCs or a T cell subset sorted from them (not recorded which). The source is an adult woman who had mild COVID-19 (a few samples of this study predate the infection). Cell type and time point are not known.

This rearrangement joins TRBV6-2 or TRBV6-3 to TRBJ2-7; 13 bases map to TRBD2. Trimming at V came to 6 bases and at J to 3 bases, leaving 5 bases not matched to a gene. The germline V gene encodes CDR1 MNHEY and CDR2 SVGEGT. There are 15 residues in the CDR3. CDR3 nucleotide sequence: TGTGCCAGCAGACTAGGACTAGCGGGAGTCTACGAGCAGTACTTC. This translates into CASRLGLAGVYEQYF.

The rearrangement links TRBV24-1 to TRBJ2-7; TRBD1 matches at 7 bases. The CDR3 is 15 residues long. Germline V CDR1 and CDR2: KGHDR, SFDVKD. Trimming took 5 bases from V and 0 from J; bases not matched to a gene: 6. CDR3 amino acids: CATSVGTASSYEQYF. CDR3 nucleotide sequence: TGTGCCACCAGTGTGGGGACAGCGAGCTCCTACGAGCAGTACTTC.

The V call is TRBV9, the J call TRBJ2-2, with unresolved D. The CDR3 has 15 amino acids. Germline CDR1 SGDLS, CDR2 YYNGEE. Deletions cut 2 bases from V and 6 bases from J, with 14 bases between. CDR3 bases: TGTGCCAGCAGCGTGGAACAGTTGGGCTCCGGGGAGCTGTTTTTT. It specifies CASSVEQLGSGELFF.

The chain employs TRBV12-3 or TRBV12-4 and TRBJ2-7, with 8 bases matching TRBD2. The CDR3 sequence is 15 residues long. The ends lost 1 base at V and 4 bases at J; junction bases unmatched: 6. The CDR3 nucleotides are TGTGCCAGCAGTTTAGAGTACGGGAGGGCGTACGAGCAGTACTTC. Translating it yields CASSLEYGRAYEQYF.

This clonotype appeared a single time. The V gene is TRBV6-1, the J gene TRBJ2-5; D not certain. Germline V CDR1 and CDR2: MNHNS, SASEGT. Trimming cost V 7 bases and J 5 bases, with 14 bases left between them. This CDR3 comprises 13 residues. This CDR3 reads CASTALPRETQYF. The CDR3 DNA is TGTGCCAGCACAGCGCTTCCGAGGGAGACCCAGTACTTC.

The gene calls are TRBV5-1 and TRBJ2-5; D unresolved. The V gene's germline CDR1 is SGHRS and CDR2 YFSETQ. The CDR3 is 13 residues long. V gave up 6 bases and J gave up 5 bases, with 14 bases separating them. The CDR3 coding sequence is TGCGCCAGCACTTGGGAAGGCCGGGAGACCCAGTACTTC. Amino acids: CASTWEGRETQYF.

There are a few counts of this clonotype. The gene calls are TRBV15 and TRBJ2-7, with D perhaps being TRBD1 or TRBD2 (5 bases each). The CDR3 runs to 14 residues. The germline V and J ends were trimmed by 11 bases and 5 bases, with 22 bases remaining between them. The germline V gene encodes CDR1 LNHNV and CDR2 YYDKDF (reference sequence). The CDR3 nucleotides are TGTGCCCCCCGGGGCGCAGGGATGGGCCACGAGCAGTACTTC. Its translation is CAPRGAGMGHEQYF.

In DNA form, the CDR3 reads TGTGCCAGCAGCCAAAGGGACAGCACGAACACCGGGGAGCTGTTTTTT. Translating gives CASSQRDSTNTGELFF. This rearrangement joins TRBV3-1 to TRBJ2-2, with 7 bases lining up with TRBD1. This CDR3 is built from 16 residues. Per germline, CDR1 LGHDT and CDR2 YNNKEL (reference sequence). V gave up 2 bases and J gave up 0 bases; unmatched junction bases: 3.

There are a few counts of this clonotype. The rearrangement joins TRBV11-3 to TRBJ2-5; 9 bases line up with TRBD1. The CDR3 loop spans 18 amino acids. Germline V gives CDR1 SGHNT, CDR2 YENEEA. V gave up 4 bases and J gave up 5 bases; unmatched junction bases: 17. CDR3 in DNA: TGTGCCAGCAGCTCTCCCCCGGGACAGGGTCGGGACGGGGAGACCCAGTACTTC. Its protein is CASSSPPGQGRDGETQYF.

The J gene is TRBJ2-5, the V gene TRBV4-2, with D hard to call. The length of the CDR3 is 13 residues. Germline CDR1 LGHNA, CDR2 YNFKEQ. With 0 bases removed from V and 2 bases from J, the gap between germline ends came to 4 bases. DNA of the CDR3: TGTGCCAGCAGCCAAGACTTTCAAGAGACCCAGTACTTC. Residues: CASSQDFQETQYF.

The chain recombines TRBV7-2 with TRBJ2-7; D is possibly TRBD1 or TRBD2 (5 bases each). Germline CDR1 is SGHTA and CDR2 is FQGNSA. The CDR3 has 14 residues. V was pared by 1 base and J by 2 bases, with 9 bases between. This CDR3 reads CASSLGPGPYEQYV. The DNA for the CDR3 is TGTGCCAGCAGCTTAGGTCCGGGGCCCTACGAGCAGTACGTC.

There are a few counts of this clonotype. The rearrangement joins TRBV6-5 to TRBJ1-1; D ambiguous. From germline, CDR1 is MNHEY and CDR2 SVGAGI. V lost 2 bases to trimming and J lost 5 bases, with 9 bases between them. This CDR3 is 13 amino acids long. The CDR3 DNA reads TGTGCCAGCAGTTACCTTCAGAAAACTGAAGCTTTCTTT. This codes for CASSYLQKTEAFF.

In this sample, this clonotype turned up a few times. V and J are TRBV7-9 and TRBJ2-7; TRBD1 agrees at 7 bases. CDR1 and CDR2 (germline): SEHNR, FQNEAQ (reference sequence). The CDR3 extends over 15 amino acids. V lost 1 base, J lost 0 bases, and 3 bases stayed unmatched. This CDR3 is CASSLGQGVSYEQYF. The CDR3 coding sequence is TGTGCCAGCAGCTTAGGACAGGGAGTCTCCTACGAGCAGTACTTC.

The chain employs TRBV10-3 and TRBJ2-5; D ambiguous. Deletions cut 6 bases from V and 4 bases from J, with 15 bases between. The germline V gene encodes CDR1 ENHRY and CDR2 SYGVKD. This CDR3 contains 14 residues. Written as DNA, the CDR3 is TGTGCCATCAGGAACATTGGAGTTTCAGAGACCCAGTACTTC. It encodes CAIRNIGVSETQYF.

This CDR3 reads CASSSWTGGPDTQYF. The CDR3 DNA is TGTGCCAGCAGTTCCTGGACAGGGGGGCCAGATACGCAGTATTTT. V is TRBV6-5 and J is TRBJ2-3; the match to TRBD1 covers 10 bases. V gave up 4 bases and J gave up 4 bases; unmatched junction bases: 5. Germline CDR1 is MNHEY and CDR2 is SVGAGI. CDR3 size: 15 residues.

The chain is built from TRBV30 and TRBJ1-5; a weak D match, TRBD1 (6 bases). There are 15 residues in the CDR3. V lost 3 bases to trimming and J lost 3 bases, with 15 bases between them. Germline CDR1 reads GTSNPN; CDR2 reads SVGIG (reference sequence). The CDR3 loop is CAWSRDVGANQPQHF. Written as DNA, the CDR3 is TGTGCCTGGAGCCGGGACGTGGGGGCCAATCAGCCCCAGCATTTT.

V gene TRBV7-2 combines with J gene TRBJ2-3, with D perhaps TRBD2 (6 bases). The germline V gene has CDR1 SGHTA and CDR2 FQGNSA. V gave up 8 bases and J gave up 2 bases, with 14 bases separating them. The length of the CDR3 is 14 residues. The CDR3 loop reads CASCQGLPTDTQYF. The CDR3 coding sequence is TGTGCCAGCTGCCAGGGACTCCCCACAGATACGCAGTATTTT.

This clonotype was observed a handful of times. This sequence joins TRBV18 and TRBJ2-5; tentatively, D is TRBD1 (6 bases). CDR3 size: 16 residues. With 0 bases removed from V and 5 bases from J, the gap between germline ends came to 16 bases. CDR1 is KGHSH and CDR2 is LQKENI in the germline V gene. This CDR3 is CASSPPNRDTVETQYF. The CDR3 DNA reads TGTGCCAGCTCACCACCGAACCGGGACACAGTCGAGACCCAGTACTTC.